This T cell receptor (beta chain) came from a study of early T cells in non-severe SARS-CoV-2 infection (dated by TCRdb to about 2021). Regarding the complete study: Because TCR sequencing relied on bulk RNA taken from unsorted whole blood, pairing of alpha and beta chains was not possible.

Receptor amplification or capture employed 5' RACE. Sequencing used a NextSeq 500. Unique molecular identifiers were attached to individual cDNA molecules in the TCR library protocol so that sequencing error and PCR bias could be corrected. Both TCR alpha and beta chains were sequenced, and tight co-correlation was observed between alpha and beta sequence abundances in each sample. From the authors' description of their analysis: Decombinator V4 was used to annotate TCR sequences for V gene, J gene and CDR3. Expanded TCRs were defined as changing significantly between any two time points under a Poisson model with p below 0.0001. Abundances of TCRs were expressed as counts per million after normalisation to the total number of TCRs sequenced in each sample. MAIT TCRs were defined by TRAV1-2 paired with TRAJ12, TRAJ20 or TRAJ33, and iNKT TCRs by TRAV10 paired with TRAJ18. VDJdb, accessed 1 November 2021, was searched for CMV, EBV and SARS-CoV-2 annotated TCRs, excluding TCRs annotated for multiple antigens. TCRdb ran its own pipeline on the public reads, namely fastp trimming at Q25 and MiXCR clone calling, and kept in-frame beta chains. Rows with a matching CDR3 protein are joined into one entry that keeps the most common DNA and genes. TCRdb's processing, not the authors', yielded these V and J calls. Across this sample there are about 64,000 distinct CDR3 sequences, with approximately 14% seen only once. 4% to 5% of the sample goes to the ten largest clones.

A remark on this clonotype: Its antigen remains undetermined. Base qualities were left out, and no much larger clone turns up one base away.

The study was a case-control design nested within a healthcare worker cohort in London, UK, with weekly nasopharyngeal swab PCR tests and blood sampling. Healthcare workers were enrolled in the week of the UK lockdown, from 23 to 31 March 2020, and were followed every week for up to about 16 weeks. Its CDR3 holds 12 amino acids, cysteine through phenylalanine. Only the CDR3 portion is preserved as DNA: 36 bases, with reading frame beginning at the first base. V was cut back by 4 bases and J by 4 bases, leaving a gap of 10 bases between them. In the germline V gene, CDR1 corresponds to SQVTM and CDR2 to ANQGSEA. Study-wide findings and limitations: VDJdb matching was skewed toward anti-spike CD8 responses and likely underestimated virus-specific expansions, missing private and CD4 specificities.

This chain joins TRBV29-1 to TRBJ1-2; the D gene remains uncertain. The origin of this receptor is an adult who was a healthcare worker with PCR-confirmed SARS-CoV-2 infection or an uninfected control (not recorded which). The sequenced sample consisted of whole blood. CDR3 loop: CSVVDGLYGYTF. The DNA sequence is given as TGCAGCGTTGTGGACGGACTCTATGGCTACACCTTC.